This T cell receptor beta chain was profiled in a study of neoadjuvant anti-PD-1 for oral cavity cancer. For the study at large: Nivolumab at 3 mg/kg was mostly given biweekly, three to four doses, pre-surgery. Patients without progression received a fourth nivolumab dose around day 43, then surgical resection on days 50-56.

Only in-frame clones appear in the TCRdb table, and some are missing; sequencing was by immunoSEQ multiplex PCR. Of roughly 67,000 clones in the sample, about 83% were seen once. Stage II-IVA oral cavity squamous cell carcinoma was new and untreated by systemic or radiation therapy. Cohort: HPV-negative, locally advanced oral cavity squamous cell carcinoma patients. Germline V lookup: CDR1 MNHEY, CDR2 SVGAGI. V shed 6 bases and J 5 bases; nucleotides not matched to a gene: 4. This CDR3 has 14 amino acids. The rearrangement joins TRBV6-5 to TRBJ2-2; TRBD2 aligns across 9 bases. Sequences were derived from PBMCs, sampled before nivolumab (anti-PD-1) treatment. The clonotype comes from a person between 35 and 79 years old with oral cavity squamous cell carcinoma. The CDR3 region has the DNA TGTGCCAGCAGCCTAGCGGGAAGTACCGGGGAGCTGTTTTTT. It codes for CASSLAGSTGELFF.